Shown below are 30 T cell receptor beta chains from a single sample sequenced in a study of memory CD4+ T cells and cytomegalovirus serostatus. Repertoires were generated with immunoSEQ multiplex PCR, while TCRdb's copy carries only in-frame clones and drops some. Seen here are 54,000 or so clones, roughly 81% observed once, and the top ten hold approximately 1%. The sort gate was single viable CD3+CD4+CD8-CD45RO+ cells for memory CD4+ T cells. The sample was memory CD4+ T cells from blood. The origin of the receptors is an adult in good health and CMV-seronegative.

The chain joins TRBV5-1 to TRBJ2-1; 8 nucleotides align to TRBD2. Germline trimming cut 4 bases from V and 9 bases from J; bases unmatched to any gene: 9. The germline V gene has CDR1 SGHRS and CDR2 YFSETQ. The CDR3 has 14 residues. The CDR3 loop reads CASSGSGGLSEQFF. DNA of the CDR3: TGCGCCAGCAGCGGATCGGGAGGGCTGAGTGAGCAGTTCTTC.

This clone has just one count. This rearrangement joins TRBV10-3 to TRBJ1-4; D unresolved. This CDR3 is 13 amino acids long. Between the trimmed V and J ends, which lost 0 bases and 8 bases, there was a span of 7 bases. CDR1 and CDR2 from the germline V gene are ENHRY and SYGVKD. CDR3 in DNA: TGTGCCATCAGTGAGTCGGGAGCGGAAAAACTGTTTTTT. This encodes CAISESGAEKLFF.

The chain carries TRBV10-2 and TRBJ2-6; a weak D match, TRBD1 (5 bases). Germline V gene data show CDR1 as WSHSY and CDR2 as SAAADI. The ends were cut back, 1 base at V and 8 bases at J, with 15 bases in the middle. CDR3 size: 16 residues. This CDR3 reads CASSEWIGQGTNVLTF. DNA of the CDR3: TGCGCCAGCAGTGAGTGGATCGGGCAGGGAACCAACGTCCTGACTTTC.

The rearrangement links TRBV29-1 to TRBJ1-4; 7 positions agree with TRBD1. Germline CDR1 SQVTM, CDR2 ANQGSEA. The trim removed 1 base at V and 7 bases at J, leaving 12 bases unmatched. This CDR3 has 16 amino acids. The CDR3 sequence: CSVEGVELQGREKLFF. CDR3 DNA: TGCAGCGTTGAAGGGGTCGAGCTACAGGGGCGTGAAAAACTGTTTTTT.

This clone was seen a handful of times. The gene calls are TRBV30 and TRBJ1-1; D not certain. The V end lost 0 bases, the J end lost 1 base, and 9 bases lay between the germline ends. Germline V gene lookup returns CDR1 GTSNPN and CDR2 SVGIG (reference sequence). The CDR3 has 14 residues. The CDR3 sequence is CAWSVFRTNTEAFF. CDR3 coding DNA: TGTGCCTGGAGTGTATTTAGAACGAACACTGAAGCTTTCTTT.

The rearrangement links TRBV11-3 to TRBJ2-2; 7 bases are a match to TRBD1. Trimming took 1 base from V and 8 from J; bases not matched to a gene: 7. The CDR3 runs 15 residues. Germline V CDR1 and CDR2: SGHNT, YENEEA. The CDR3 DNA sequence: TGTGCCAGCAGCTTAGCGGGGACAGTACCAGGGGAGCTGTTTTTT. It encodes CASSLAGTVPGELFF.

This clone was observed once. V is TRBV11-2 and J is TRBJ2-7; 9 bases map to TRBD1. V lost 5 bases to trimming and J lost 2 bases; unmatched junction nucleotides: 4. Germline-derived CDR1 and CDR2 are SGHAT and FQNNGV. The CDR3 has 14 amino acids. The CDR3 nucleotides read TGTGCCAGCAGCCGAAGGGACAGGGCCTACGAGCAGTACTTC. It translates to CASSRRDRAYEQYF. The entire variable domain, with the rest obtained from reference TRBV11-2 and TRBJ2-7, is as follows: EAGVAQSPRYKIIEKRQSVAFWCNPISGHATLYWYQQILGQGPKLLIQFQNNGVVDDSQLPKDRFSAERLKGVDSTLKIQPAKLEDSAVYLCASSRRDRAYEQYFGPGTRLTVT.

This chain joins TRBV9 and TRBJ2-7, with TRBD1 matching over 10 bases. CDR1 is SGDLS, CDR2 YYNGEE, per germline. The CDR3 loop spans 14 amino acids. V was clipped by 2 bases and J by 3 bases; unmatched bases: 2. The CDR3 region is CASSVGQGNYEQYF. The CDR3, as DNA: TGTGCCAGCAGCGTGGGACAGGGGAACTACGAGCAGTACTTC. Combining the CDR3 with reference TRBV9 and TRBJ2-7 gives the whole variable domain DSGVTQTPKHLITATGQRVTLRCSPRSGDLSVYWYQQSLDQGLQFLIQYYNGEERAKGNILERFSAQQFPDLHSELNLSSLELGDSALYFCASSVGQGNYEQYFGPGTRLTVT.

To note about this clone: Other DNA sequences in the sample encode the same CDR3. Here the CDR3 reads CASSLVVSPYEQYF. The CDR3 DNA sequence: TGCGCCAGCAGCCTGGTTGTCAGTCCGTACGAGCAGTACTTC. The chain combines TRBV5-1 with TRBJ2-7, with unresolved D. Germline V gives CDR1 SGHRS, CDR2 YFSETQ. V shed 4 bases and J shed 4 bases, with 15 bases lying between them. This CDR3 is built from 14 residues.

The chain joins TRBV15 to TRBJ2-1; 13 bases are shared with TRBD2. The CDR3 has 15 residues. Per the germline V gene, CDR1 is LNHNV and CDR2 is YYDKDF (reference sequence). J lost 7 bases, V lost 0 bases, and 0 bases had no gene match. For the CDR3, the DNA is TGTGCCACCAGCAGAGAACTAGCGGGAGGGAATGAGCAGTTCTTC. Amino acid sequence: CATSRELAGGNEQFF.

The V gene is TRBV6-6, the J gene TRBJ1-5; D is possibly TRBD1 (6 bases). The CDR3 runs 12 residues. Germline CDR1 reads MNHNY; CDR2 reads SVGAGI (reference sequence). The ends were cut back, 6 bases at V and 4 bases at J, with 7 bases in the middle. The CDR3 spells CASSTGNQPQHF. CDR3 nucleotides: TGTGCCAGCAGCACAGGGAATCAGCCCCAGCATTTT.

The chain has TRBV10-3 and TRBJ2-7; 7 bases line up with TRBD1. V shed 0 bases and J 1 base; nucleotides not matched to a gene: 3. This CDR3 comprises 15 residues. CDR1 is ENHRY, CDR2 SYGVKD, per germline. CDR3 nucleotides: TGTGCCATCAGTGAGTCTCAGACAGGGTCCTACGAGCAGTACTTC. It is translated as CAISESQTGSYEQYF.

The chain uses TRBV6-6 and TRBJ1-1; D is perhaps TRBD1 (5 bases). In germline, CDR1 is MNHNY, CDR2 SVGAGI (reference sequence). Trimming took off 7 bases at V and 8 bases at J, with 17 bases between the two ends. This CDR3 is 13 amino acids long. The CDR3 coding sequence is TGTGCCAGCACCATCCGGGGACGGCTCGAAGCTTTCTTT. Its translation is CASTIRGRLEAFF.

The V gene is TRBV7-9, the J gene TRBJ1-2; D call uncertain. The CDR3 runs 10 residues. CDR1 is SEHNR, CDR2 FQNEAQ, per germline (reference sequence). Trimming cost V 3 bases and J 8 bases, with 4 bases left between them. CDR3 in amino acids: CASSFGGYTF. The DNA for the CDR3 is TGTGCCAGCAGCTTCGGAGGCTACACCTTC. Supplemented by reference TRBV7-9 and TRBJ1-2, the full variable domain reads DTGVSQNPRHKITKRGQNVTFRCDPISEHNRLYWYRQTLGQGPEFLTYFQNEAQLEKSRLLSDRFSAERPKGSFSTLEIQRTEQGDSAMYLCASSFGGYTFGSGTRLTVV.

The V gene is TRBV19, the J gene TRBJ2-1; D remains ambiguous. The CDR3 is made up of 14 amino acids. Germline assignment: CDR1 LNHDA and CDR2 SQIVND (reference sequence). V lost 5 bases and J lost 6, with 14 bases in between. The CDR3 sequence is CASSSSPKLNEQFF. Written as DNA, the CDR3 is TGTGCCAGTAGTTCTTCTCCCAAGCTCAATGAGCAGTTCTTC.

The rearrangement joins TRBV25-1 to TRBJ2-1; D may be TRBD2 (6 bases). The CDR3 extends over 14 amino acids. Trimming shortened V by 8 bases and J by 1 base, and 12 bases separated the two germline ends. Germline V gives CDR1 MGHDK, CDR2 SYGVNS. CDR3 in DNA: TGTGCCAGCGTCCGGGCGGGGTCCTACAATGAGCAGTTCTTC. Amino acid sequence: CASVRAGSYNEQFF.

The CDR3 sequence: CASSFGLAGSYEQYF. The CDR3 DNA follows: TGCGCCAGCAGCTTCGGACTAGCGGGCTCCTACGAGCAGTACTTC. The chain links TRBV5-1 to TRBJ2-7; 11 bases agree with TRBD2. The germline V gene encodes CDR1 SGHRS and CDR2 YFSETQ. The CDR3 covers 15 residues. V lost 2 bases and J lost 0; bases outside the gene matches: 1.

This clone has a handful of counts. V gene TRBV6-5 combines with J gene TRBJ2-5; tentative D call: TRBD2 (6 bases). Germline CDR1 reads MNHEY; CDR2 reads SVGAGI. The CDR3 consists of 13 residues. The germline V and J ends were trimmed by 7 bases and 7 bases, with 16 bases remaining between them. CDR3 protein: CASIRAGSGTQYF. Here the CDR3 DNA reads TGTGCCAGCATCCGCGCGGGGTCGGGGACCCAGTACTTC.

This clone has only one observation. The chain uses TRBV7-2 and TRBJ2-1, with D tentatively TRBD1 (6 bases). Trimming took 1 base from V and 2 from J, leaving 12 bases between them. The CDR3 runs to 16 residues. Germline V gene data show CDR1 as SGHTA and CDR2 as FQGNSA. The CDR3: CASSLGSKGAYNEQFF. The CDR3 nucleotides read TGTGCCAGCAGCTTAGGGTCAAAGGGGGCCTACAATGAGCAGTTCTTC.

The chain has TRBV7-8 and TRBJ2-7; 12 nucleotides match TRBD1. The V segment lost 5 bases and the J segment 7 bases; nucleotides outside the gene matches: 12. The length of the CDR3 is 16 residues. Germline values: CDR1 SGHVS, CDR2 FQNEAQ. The CDR3 protein is CASSRGLGQGAEEQYF. In DNA, the CDR3 is TGTGCCAGCAGCCGTGGATTGGGACAGGGGGCTGAAGAGCAGTACTTC.

The chain is built from TRBV6-4 and TRBJ2-1, with 7 bases matching TRBD2. Germline V gene sequence: CDR1 MRHNA, CDR2 SNTAGT. The CDR3 contains 13 residues. The trim removed 8 bases at V and 10 bases at J, leaving 11 bases unmatched. The CDR3 DNA reads TGTGCCAGCTCCAGCGGGATAGGTCGGGAGCAGTTCTTC. It yields the protein CASSSGIGREQFF.

The chain combines TRBV30 with TRBJ1-6, with D uncertain. CDR1 GTSNPN and CDR2 SVGIG come from the germline V gene (reference sequence). The CDR3 length is 15 residues. Trimming took off 0 bases at V and 4 bases at J, with 10 bases between the two ends. CDR3 residues: CAWSVLGIYNSPLHF. The CDR3 DNA sequence: TGTGCCTGGAGTGTACTGGGAATTTATAATTCACCCCTCCACTTT.

The chain employs TRBV27 and TRBJ1-1; D is uncertain. The CDR3 is 14 amino acids. Between the trimmed V and J ends, which lost 6 bases and 0 bases, there was a span of 11 bases. Germline V gives CDR1 MNHEY, CDR2 SMNVEV (reference sequence). CDR3 coding DNA: TGTGCCAGCAGGCACGGAAACCTGAACACTGAAGCTTTCTTT. Its translation is CASRHGNLNTEAFF.

In DNA form, the CDR3 reads TGTGCCTGGAGTGTAGTTGCAGGGTGGACTGAAGCTTTCTTT. Its translation is CAWSVVAGWTEAFF. The rearrangement uses TRBV30 and TRBJ1-1, with a weak D call TRBD1 (5 bases). The CDR3 totals 14 residues. The ends were cut back, 0 bases at V and 5 bases at J, with 13 bases in the middle. Germline loops: CDR1 GTSNPN, CDR2 SVGIG (reference sequence).

This clone was seen just once. The V gene is TRBV13, the J gene TRBJ2-2, with a weak D call TRBD2 (6 bases). CDR3 length: 15 residues. From germline, CDR1 is PRHDT and CDR2 FYEKMQ (reference sequence). V lost 4 bases to trimming and J lost 2 bases, with 11 bases between them. CDR3 in DNA: TGTGCCAGCAGCTGGACTACCAGAAACACCGGGGAGCTGTTTTTT. Residues: CASSWTTRNTGELFF.

The CDR3 here is CAISGPDRGGDRGYGYTF. In DNA form, the CDR3 reads TGTGCCATCAGTGGACCGGACAGGGGTGGGGACAGAGGCTATGGCTACACCTTC. The chain uses TRBV10-3 and TRBJ1-2; 9 bases align to TRBD1. The germline V gene encodes CDR1 ENHRY and CDR2 SYGVKD. Trimming took 4 bases from V and 4 from J; bases not matched to a gene: 16. CDR3 size: 18 residues.

This clone has only a few counts. The V call is TRBV11-2, the J call TRBJ1-3; D unclear. The germline CDR1 and CDR2 sequences are SGHAT and FQNNGV. The length of the CDR3 is 15 residues. Trimming removed 5 bases from V and 3 bases from J, with 14 bases in between. In DNA form, the CDR3 reads TGTGCCAGCAGCGGTGCAGGATTGAGTGGAAACACCATATATTTT. Its translation: CASSGAGLSGNTIYF.

This chain connects TRBV27 to TRBJ1-1; TRBD1 matches at 9 bases. Germline assignment: CDR1 MNHEY and CDR2 SMNVEV (reference sequence). V shed 5 bases, J shed 5 bases, and the junction held 9 bases outside the gene matches. The CDR3 sequence is 15 residues long. The CDR3 here is CASSRKQGARTEAFF. The DNA of the CDR3 is TGTGCCAGCAGTCGAAAACAGGGGGCGCGAACTGAAGCTTTCTTT.

CDR3 sequence (DNA): TGTGCCAGCCGAAGGCGGGAGACTAGCACAGATACGCAGTATTTT. Amino acids: CASRRRETSTDTQYF. V gene TRBV27 combines with J gene TRBJ2-3; 7 bases are shared with TRBD2. Germline lookup yields CDR1 MNHEY and CDR2 SMNVEV (reference sequence). The CDR3 extends over 15 amino acids. V lost 8 bases, J lost 0 bases, and 8 bases stayed unmatched.

This clone has just a few counts. The chain employs TRBV10-3 and TRBJ1-3, with TRBD1 identical over 10 bases. Germline V gene data show CDR1 as ENHRY and CDR2 as SYGVKD. The CDR3 consists of 16 residues. Germline trimming cut 5 bases from V and 4 bases from J; bases unmatched to any gene: 8. CDR3 bases: TGTGCCATCAGTAGACAGGGGGCTGTGAGAGGAAACACCATATATTTT. This codes for CAISRQGAVRGNTIYF.